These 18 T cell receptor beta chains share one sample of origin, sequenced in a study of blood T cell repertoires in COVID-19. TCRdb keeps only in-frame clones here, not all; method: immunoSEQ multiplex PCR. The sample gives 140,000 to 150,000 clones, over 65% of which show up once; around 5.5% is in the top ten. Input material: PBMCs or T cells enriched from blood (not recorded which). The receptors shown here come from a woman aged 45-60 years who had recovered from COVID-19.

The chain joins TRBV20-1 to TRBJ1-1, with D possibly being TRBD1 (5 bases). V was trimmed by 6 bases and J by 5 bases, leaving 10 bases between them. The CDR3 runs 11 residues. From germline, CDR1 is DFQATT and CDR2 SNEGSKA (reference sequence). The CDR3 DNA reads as TGCAGTGCCACTCGGGGGACTGAAGCTTTCTTT. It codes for CSATRGTEAFF.

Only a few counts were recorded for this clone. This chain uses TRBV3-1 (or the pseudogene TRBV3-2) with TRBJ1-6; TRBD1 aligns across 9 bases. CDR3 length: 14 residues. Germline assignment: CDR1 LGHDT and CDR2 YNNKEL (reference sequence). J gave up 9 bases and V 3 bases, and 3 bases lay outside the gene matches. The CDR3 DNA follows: TGTGCCAGCAGCCAGGGACAGGGAACTTCACCCCTCCACTTT. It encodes CASSQGQGTSPLHF.

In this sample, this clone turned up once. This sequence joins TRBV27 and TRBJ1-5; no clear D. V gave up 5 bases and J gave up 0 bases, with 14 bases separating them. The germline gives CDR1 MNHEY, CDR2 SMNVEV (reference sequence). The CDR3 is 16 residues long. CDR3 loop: CASSPKRGYSNQPQHF. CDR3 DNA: TGTGCCAGCAGTCCAAAGCGGGGATATAGCAATCAGCCCCAGCATTTT.

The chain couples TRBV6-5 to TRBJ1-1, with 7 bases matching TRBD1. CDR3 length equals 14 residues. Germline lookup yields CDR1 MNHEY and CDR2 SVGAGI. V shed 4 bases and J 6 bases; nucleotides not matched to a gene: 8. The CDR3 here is CASSSTGEGPEAFF. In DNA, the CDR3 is TGTGCCAGCAGTTCAACAGGGGAAGGGCCTGAAGCTTTCTTT.

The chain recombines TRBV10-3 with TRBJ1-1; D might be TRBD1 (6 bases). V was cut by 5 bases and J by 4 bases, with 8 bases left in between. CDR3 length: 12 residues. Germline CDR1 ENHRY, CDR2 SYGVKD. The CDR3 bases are TGTGCCATCAGTCAGGGGTTCACTGAAGCTTTCTTT. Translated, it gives CAISQGFTEAFF.

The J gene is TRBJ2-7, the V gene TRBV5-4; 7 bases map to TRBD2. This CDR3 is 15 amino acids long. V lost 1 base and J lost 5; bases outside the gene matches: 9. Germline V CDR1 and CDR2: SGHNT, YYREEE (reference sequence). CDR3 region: CASSLYMGGMNEQYF. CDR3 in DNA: TGTGCCAGCAGCTTGTATATGGGGGGGATGAACGAGCAGTACTTC.

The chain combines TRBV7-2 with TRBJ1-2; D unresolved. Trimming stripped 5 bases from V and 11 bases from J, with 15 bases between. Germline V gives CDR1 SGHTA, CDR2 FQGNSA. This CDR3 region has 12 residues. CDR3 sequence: CASSPAGPRYTF. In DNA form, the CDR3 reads TGTGCCAGCAGCCCTGCGGGCCCCCGGTACACCTTC.

As DNA, the CDR3 is TGTGCCAGCAGCCACCAGGAGAACACTGAAGCTTTCTTT. It translates to CASSHQENTEAFF. The rearrangement uses TRBV14 and TRBJ1-1; D gene uncertain. Deletions cut 3 bases from V and 1 base from J, with 6 bases between. The CDR3 totals 13 residues. The germline CDR1 and CDR2 sequences are SGHDN and FVKESK.

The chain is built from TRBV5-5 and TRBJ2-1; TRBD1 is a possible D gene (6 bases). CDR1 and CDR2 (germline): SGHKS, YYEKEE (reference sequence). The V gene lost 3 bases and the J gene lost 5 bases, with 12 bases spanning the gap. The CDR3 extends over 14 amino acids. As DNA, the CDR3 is TGTGCCAGCAGCTCGACAGGTAGCCACAATGAGCAGTTCTTC. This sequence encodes CASSSTGSHNEQFF. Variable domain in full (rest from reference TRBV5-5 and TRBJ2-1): DAGVTQSPTHLIKTRGQQVTLRCSPISGHKSVSWYQQVLGQGPQFIFQYYEKEERGRGNFPDRFSARQFPNYSSELNVNALLLGDSALYLCASSSTGSHNEQFFGPGTRLTVL.

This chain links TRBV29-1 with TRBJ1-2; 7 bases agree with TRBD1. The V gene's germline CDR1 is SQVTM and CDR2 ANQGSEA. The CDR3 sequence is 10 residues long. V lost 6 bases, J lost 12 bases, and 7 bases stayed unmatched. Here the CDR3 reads CSVATGRHTF. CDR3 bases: TGCAGCGTAGCGACAGGGCGTCACACCTTC.

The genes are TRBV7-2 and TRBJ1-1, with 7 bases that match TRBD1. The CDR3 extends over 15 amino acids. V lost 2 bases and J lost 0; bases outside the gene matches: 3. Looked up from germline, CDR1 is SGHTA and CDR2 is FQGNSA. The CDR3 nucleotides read TGTGCCAGCAGCTTACTCGGGACAGTGAACACTGAAGCTTTCTTT. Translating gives CASSLLGTVNTEAFF.

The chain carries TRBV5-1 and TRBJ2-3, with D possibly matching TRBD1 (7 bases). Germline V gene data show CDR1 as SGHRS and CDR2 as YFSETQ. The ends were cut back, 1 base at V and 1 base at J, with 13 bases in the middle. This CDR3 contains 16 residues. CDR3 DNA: TGCGCCAGCAGCTTGCGGAGGGGGCAGGGCACAGATACGCAGTATTTT. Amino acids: CASSLRRGQGTDTQYF.

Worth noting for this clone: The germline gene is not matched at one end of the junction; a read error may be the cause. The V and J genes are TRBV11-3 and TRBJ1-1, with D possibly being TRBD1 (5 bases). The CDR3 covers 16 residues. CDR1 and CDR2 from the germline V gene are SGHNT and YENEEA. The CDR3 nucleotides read TGTGCCAGCATCTTATGGCCCAGGGTCCCGAACACTGAAGCTTTCTTT. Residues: CASILWPRVPNTEAFF.

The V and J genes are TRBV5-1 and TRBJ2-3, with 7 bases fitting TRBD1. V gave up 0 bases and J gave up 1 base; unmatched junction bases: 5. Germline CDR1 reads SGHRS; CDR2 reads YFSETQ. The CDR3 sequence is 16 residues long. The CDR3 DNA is TGCGCCAGCAGCTTGGCCAATACAGGGGGCACAGATACGCAGTATTTT. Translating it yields CASSLANTGGTDTQYF.

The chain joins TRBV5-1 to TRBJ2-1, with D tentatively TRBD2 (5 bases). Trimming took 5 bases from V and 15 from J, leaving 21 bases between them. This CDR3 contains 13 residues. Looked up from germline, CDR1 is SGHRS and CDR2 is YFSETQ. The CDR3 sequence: CASSLEVPGGLFF. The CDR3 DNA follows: TGCGCCAGCAGTCTTGAGGTTCCAGGAGGTTTGTTCTTC.

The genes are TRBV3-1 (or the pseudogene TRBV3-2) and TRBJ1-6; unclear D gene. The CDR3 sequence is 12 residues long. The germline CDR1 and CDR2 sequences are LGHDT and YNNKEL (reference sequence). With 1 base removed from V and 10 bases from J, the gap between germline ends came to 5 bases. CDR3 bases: TGTGCCAGCAGCCAAGCAGAATCACCCCTCCACTTT. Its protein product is CASSQAESPLHF.

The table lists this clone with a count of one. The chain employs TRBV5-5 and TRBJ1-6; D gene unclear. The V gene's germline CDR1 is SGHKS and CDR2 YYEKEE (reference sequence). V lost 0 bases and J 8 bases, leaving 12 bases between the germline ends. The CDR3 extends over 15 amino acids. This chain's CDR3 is CASSLGGGRDSPLHF. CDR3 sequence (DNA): TGTGCCAGCAGCTTGGGCGGAGGGCGCGATTCACCCCTCCACTTT. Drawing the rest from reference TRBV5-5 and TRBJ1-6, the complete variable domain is DAGVTQSPTHLIKTRGQQVTLRCSPISGHKSVSWYQQVLGQGPQFIFQYYEKEERGRGNFPDRFSARQFPNYSSELNVNALLLGDSALYLCASSLGGGRDSPLHFGNGTRLTVT.

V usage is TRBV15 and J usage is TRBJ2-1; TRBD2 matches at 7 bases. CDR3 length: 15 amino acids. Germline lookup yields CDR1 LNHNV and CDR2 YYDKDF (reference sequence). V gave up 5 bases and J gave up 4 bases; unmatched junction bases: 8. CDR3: CATSGSAGSYNEQFF. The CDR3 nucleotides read TGTGCCACCAGCGGTTCAGCGGGGTCATACAATGAGCAGTTCTTC.